This T cell receptor beta chain was profiled in a study of T cell responses to AZD1222 COVID-19 vaccine. Findings and caveats of the study: Among those given AZD1222, only 6 or 7 were seropositive at baseline. White British ancestry dominated among donors, who included more females, and clonal diversity was possibly underestimated.

Trimming took off 4 bases at V and 2 bases at J, with 10 bases between the two ends. This CDR3 spans 13 amino acids. Looked up from germline, CDR1 is SGHRS and CDR2 is YFSETQ. Clones were sequenced by immunoSEQ multiplex PCR, and TCRdb holds only the in-frame ones, with some missing. The data contain approximately 110,000 clones, 82% of them singletons. As for this clone: As yet, its antigen is unknown.

The material sequenced was peripheral blood, taken on day 0 of AZD1222 vaccination. The chain is built from TRBV5-1 and TRBJ2-7, with D maybe TRBD1 (6 bases). The receptor comes from an adult in good health. CDR3 sequence reads: CASSPGGPYEQYF. The CDR3, as DNA: TGCGCCAGCAGCCCTGGGGGCCCCTACGAGCAGTACTTC.